The clone carrying this T cell receptor (beta chain) was counted a few times. The antigen remains undetermined. The sample is drawn from a study of blood T cells in healthy people across ages. Then a second PCR, running roughly 6 to 11 cycles, was carried out with a sample-barcoded 5' primer and a J-beta primer mix. One entry per CDR3 protein, called by TCRdb with MiXCR from the 5' RACE reads. The sample has 2 million or so distinct CDR3 sequences; around 48% are singletons. Peripheral blood from each donor was collected in a volume of about 10 milliliters. General observations from the study: Strong correlation linked observed beta diversity and percent naive T cells. PBMCs went unsorted, and a conclusive naive versus antigen-experienced comparison was therefore prevented.

Germline V gives CDR1 KGHDR, CDR2 SFDVKD. CDR3 length: 15 amino acids. Trimming removed 4 bases at V and 1 base at J, with 10 bases between. Material: blood. The clonotype originates from a woman in her thirties or forties in good health. The V gene is TRBV24-1, the J gene TRBJ2-4; D gene uncertain. The CDR3: CATSDTTTAKNIQYF. CDR3 bases: TGTGCCACCAGTGACACAACTACGGCCAAAAACATTCAGTACTTC.